The 28 T cell receptor beta chains reported below all come from one sample, sequenced in a study of blood T cells in healthy people across ages (dated by TCRdb to between 2014 and 2017). The library was built by means of 5' RACE. Instrument on record: Illumina HiSeq 2500. A second PCR of 7 to 11 cycles was run with a J-beta primer mix and a sample-barcoded 5' primer. In TCRdb, the public reads were trimmed at Q25 with fastp and aligned with MiXCR, with productive beta chains retained. Every CDR3 protein is listed once, alongside the most common genes and DNA of its rows. The sample table contains approximately 730,000 distinct CDR3 sequences; only one count was recorded for less than 70% of them. Around 40% of the sample is taken by the ten largest. The sample comprised blood. The receptors come from a man older than 75 in good health.

The rearrangement links TRBV12-3 or TRBV12-4 to TRBJ2-7; D remains unclear. The V and J ends lost 1 base and 1 base respectively, with 14 bases between them. The CDR3 has 16 residues. The CDR3 sequence: CASSLGSEVRSYEQYF. Here the CDR3 DNA reads TGTGCCAGCAGTTTAGGTAGTGAAGTTCGGTCCTACGAGCAGTACTTC.

Only one count was recorded for this clonotype. The rearrangement links TRBV29-1 to TRBJ2-7, with TRBD2 matching over 9 bases. The J call may be in error: the DNA end matches TRBJ2-5 better. Germline assignment: CDR1 SQVTM and CDR2 ANQGSEA. The CDR3 has 14 amino acids. The CDR3, as DNA: TGCAGCGCAAACTGGCGGGAGGGTTGGGAGACCCAGTACTTC. Translation gives CSANWREGWETQYF.

The rearrangement joins TRBV20-1 to TRBJ2-1; 12 bases are a match to TRBD2. V lost 2 bases, J lost 8 bases, and 7 bases stayed unmatched. This CDR3 has 15 residues. Per germline, CDR1 DFQATT and CDR2 SNEGSKA (reference sequence). CDR3 DNA sequence: TGCAGTGCTAGAAGACTAGCGGGAGAATTCGATGAGCAGTTCTTC. Its translation is CSARRLAGEFDEQFF.

V usage is TRBV28 and J usage is TRBJ2-5; TRBD2 matches 9 bases. CDR3 length: 14 amino acids. Germline CDR1 reads MDHEN; CDR2 reads SYDVKM. The ends lost 7 bases at V and 1 base at J; junction bases unmatched: 4. The CDR3 nucleotides read TGTGCCAGCAAGACTAGCGGCCCCCAAGAGACCCAGTACTTC. As protein: CASKTSGPQETQYF. Looking up the rest from reference TRBV28 and TRBJ2-5 gives the full variable domain: DVKVTQSSRYLVKRTGEKVFLECVQDMDHENMFWYRQDPGLGLRLIYFSYDVKMKEKGDIPEGYSVSREKKERFSLILESASTNQTSMYLCASKTSGPQETQYFGPGTRLLVL.

The V and J genes are TRBV12-3 or TRBV12-4 and TRBJ2-1; D unresolved. There are 16 residues in the CDR3. V lost 7 bases to trimming and J lost 0 bases, with 16 bases between them. CDR3 amino acids: CASTLWSPGSYNEQFF. CDR3 DNA sequence: TGTGCCAGCACCCTGTGGAGTCCGGGCTCCTACAATGAGCAGTTCTTC.

V usage is TRBV12-3 or TRBV12-4 and J usage is TRBJ2-7; 8 bases agree with TRBD2. Trimming cost V 6 bases and J 5 bases; bases outside gene matches: 6. The CDR3 is 13 residues long. CDR3 protein: CASRRLASNEQYF. The CDR3 DNA sequence: TGTGCCAGCAGGAGACTAGCGAGTAACGAGCAGTACTTC.

The V and J genes are TRBV6-5 and TRBJ2-4; 7 bases fit TRBD1. The trim removed 6 bases at V and 6 bases at J, leaving 11 bases unmatched. Germline CDR1 and CDR2: MNHEY and SVGAGI. The CDR3 is made up of 15 amino acids. The CDR3 is CASRPETGTRNIQYF. DNA of the CDR3: TGTGCCAGCAGACCAGAGACAGGGACCCGAAACATTCAGTACTTC.

This chain joins TRBV4-1 and TRBJ1-2; no clear D. V lost 0 bases, J lost 4 bases, and 12 bases lay in between. CDR3 size: 15 residues. Germline CDR1 and CDR2: MGHRA and YSYEKL. CDR3 DNA sequence: TGCGCCAGCAGCCAAGATTGGATAGATATCTATGGCTACACCTTC. Its protein is CASSQDWIDIYGYTF.

The sample holds a few counts of this clonotype. This chain uses TRBV12-3 or TRBV12-4 with TRBJ2-7, with 10 positions matching TRBD2. CDR3 size: 15 residues. V lost 5 bases, J lost 7 bases, and 11 bases stayed unmatched. The CDR3 reads CASSPDGLAEMEQYF. CDR3 DNA: TGTGCCAGCAGTCCGGACGGACTAGCGGAAATGGAGCAGTACTTC.

V and J are TRBV9 and TRBJ2-3; the match to TRBD1 covers 12 bases. Germline CDR1 SGDLS, CDR2 YYNGEE. V dropped 1 base and J dropped 1; count of bases not matched to a gene: 4. The CDR3 has 17 amino acids. In nucleotides, the CDR3 is TGTGCCAGCAGCGTATGGGACAGGGGGCTCGGCACAGATACGCAGTATTTT. It encodes CASSVWDRGLGTDTQYF.

On this clonotype: A much larger clone lies one base from this, so it may be a read error. This rearrangement joins TRBV29-1 to TRBJ2-1, with 7 nucleotides matching TRBD1. With the DNA end fitting TRBJ2-7 better, the J assignment may be wrong. The CDR3 contains 14 residues. Germline V lookup: CDR1 SQVTM, CDR2 ANQGSEA. CDR3 nucleotide sequence: TGCAGCGCCTCTATAGGGGGCTTACCGTACGAGCAGTACTTC. Its translation: CSASIGGLPYEQYF.

The gene calls are TRBV30 and TRBJ1-2; D not resolved. Trimming pared 3 bases from V and 4 bases from J, leaving 9 bases between. The germline CDR1 and CDR2 sequences are GTSNPN and SVGIG (reference sequence). There are 12 residues in the CDR3. DNA for the CDR3: TGTGCCTGGAGAGGGCAGTTCTATGGCTACACCTTC. Its protein is CAWRGQFYGYTF.

The chain combines TRBV3-1 with TRBJ2-3, with 10 bases identical to TRBD2. V dropped 2 bases and J dropped 12; count of bases not matched to a gene: 8. The CDR3 covers 14 residues. Looked up from germline, CDR1 is LGHDT and CDR2 is YNNKEL (reference sequence). Here the CDR3 reads CASSQPRLAGAQYF. The DNA of the CDR3 is TGTGCCAGCAGCCAACCACGGCTAGCGGGAGCTCAGTATTTT.

V gene TRBV10-3 combines with J gene TRBJ2-1; the match to TRBD2 covers 8 bases. V was clipped by 0 bases and J by 5 bases; unmatched bases: 9. The CDR3 consists of 17 residues. CDR1 ENHRY and CDR2 SYGVKD come from the germline V gene. Written as DNA, the CDR3 is TGTGCCATCAGTGAGTCGATGGCGGGAGGAGGGGACAATGAGCAGTTCTTC. Residues: CAISESMAGGGDNEQFF.

This clonotype appeared a few times. V is TRBV6-6 and J is TRBJ1-4; the D gene is possibly TRBD1 (6 bases). V lost 0 bases and J 1 base, leaving 12 bases between the germline ends. The CDR3 spans 17 residues. The V gene's germline CDR1 is MNHNY and CDR2 SVGAGI (reference sequence). The CDR3 loop is CASSYSIQGGTNEKLFF. CDR3 nucleotides: TGTGCCAGCAGTTACTCGATACAGGGCGGAACTAATGAAAAACTGTTTTTT.

This clonotype is a singleton in its sample. The chain uses TRBV4-1 and TRBJ2-5; D call uncertain. The V end lost 0 bases, the J end lost 4 bases, and 9 bases lay between the germline ends. From germline, CDR1 is MGHRA and CDR2 YSYEKL. The CDR3 totals 14 residues. In DNA, the CDR3 is TGCGCCAGCAGCCAAGATCGCATGAGAGAGACCCAGTACTTC. It codes for CASSQDRMRETQYF.

CDR3 in DNA: TGTGCCAGCAGTGCCGGACAGGGGGCTCGGTACAATGAGCAGTTCTTC. This sequence encodes CASSAGQGARYNEQFF. The genes are TRBV28 and TRBJ2-1; the match to TRBD1 covers 11 bases. Trimming took 5 bases from V and 4 from J; bases not matched to a gene: 7. Germline assignment: CDR1 MDHEN and CDR2 SYDVKM. CDR3 size: 16 residues.

V gene TRBV6-5 combines with J gene TRBJ2-5; 7 bases line up with TRBD2. The J segment lost 0 bases and the V segment lost 10 bases, leaving 8 bases of the junction unmatched. Germline V gene lookup returns CDR1 MNHEY and CDR2 SVGAGI. The CDR3 sequence is 14 residues long. CDR3 in amino acids: CATGRGGYQETQYF. The CDR3 nucleotides are TGTGCCACCGGCCGGGGAGGGTACCAAGAGACCCAGTACTTC.

This clonotype came up a few times. The chain is built from TRBV6-1 and TRBJ2-5, with D perhaps TRBD1 (6 bases). The germline gives CDR1 MNHNS, CDR2 SASEGT. Deletions cut 7 bases from V and 11 bases from J, with 14 bases between. The CDR3 extends over 11 amino acids. In nucleotides, the CDR3 is TGTGCCAGCAATAAGGGAAGGGGGCAGTACTTC. Translated, it gives CASNKGRGQYF.

The chain links TRBV6-5 to TRBJ2-5; either TRBD1 or TRBD2 may fit D (6 bases each). Germline assignment: CDR1 MNHEY and CDR2 SVGAGI. V shed 1 base and J shed 5 bases, with 8 bases lying between them. This CDR3 region has 13 residues. The CDR3 region has the DNA TGTGCCAGCAGTTACTGGAGGGGGGAGACCCAGTACTTC. This gives the protein CASSYWRGETQYF.

The chain recombines TRBV7-9 with TRBJ2-7; 7 bases agree with TRBD2. The CDR3 extends over 14 amino acids. Germline V gene sequence: CDR1 SEHNR, CDR2 FQNEAQ (reference sequence). The V and J ends lost 1 base and 7 bases, in that order; junction bases with no gene match: 7. CDR3 nucleotides: TGTGCCAGCAGCTTAGGACTAGCTCTTCGGGAGCAGTACTTC. This translates into CASSLGLALREQYF.

V is TRBV2 and J is TRBJ2-6; perhaps TRBD1 as D (6 bases). The CDR3 totals 16 residues. Trimming cost V 7 bases and J 2 bases, with 15 bases left between them. The germline CDR1 and CDR2 sequences are SNHLY and FYNNEI. CDR3 residues: CASKPGQETGANVLTF. CDR3 nucleotide sequence: TGTGCCAGCAAACCGGGACAAGAAACTGGGGCCAACGTCCTGACTTTC.

V gene TRBV2 combines with J gene TRBJ2-7; the match to TRBD2 covers 9 bases. With V trimmed by 6 bases and J by 3 bases, 6 bases remained unmatched. The germline V gene has CDR1 SNHLY and CDR2 FYNNEI. The CDR3 has 14 amino acids. CDR3 protein: CASRPGSGSYEQYF. For the CDR3, the DNA is TGTGCCAGCAGGCCGGGTAGCGGGAGCTACGAGCAGTACTTC.

This clonotype was counted only a few times. The chain recombines TRBV4-2 with TRBJ2-7; D gene unclear. This CDR3 spans 15 amino acids. The V end lost 0 bases, the J end lost 0 bases, and 9 bases lay between the germline ends. Germline V CDR1 and CDR2: LGHNA, YNFKEQ. CDR3 region: CASSQDKPASYEQYF. Here the CDR3 DNA reads TGTGCCAGCAGCCAAGATAAACCCGCCTCCTACGAGCAGTACTTC.

The chain couples TRBV9 to TRBJ2-1, with D possibly matching TRBD2 (6 bases). Near its end, the DNA agrees better with TRBJ2-7, so the J call may be wrong. Germline-derived CDR1 and CDR2 are SGDLS and YYNGEE. CDR3 length equals 15 residues. The CDR3 here is CASSAGGASAYEQYF. The CDR3 nucleotides read TGTGCCAGCAGCGCCGGAGGGGCCTCCGCTTACGAGCAGTACTTC.

The sample holds a few counts of this clonotype. The chain is built from TRBV11-2 and TRBJ2-7, with TRBD2 matching 8 bases. CDR1 is SGHAT, CDR2 FQNNGV, per germline. Trimming at V came to 1 base and at J to 6 bases, leaving 11 bases not matched to a gene. This CDR3 is 16 amino acids long. The CDR3 region has the DNA TGTGCCAGCAGCTTAGCTGGTAGCGGGGCCCGGGGCGAGCAGTACTTC. Amino acid sequence: CASSLAGSGARGEQYF.

This sequence joins TRBV5-1 and TRBJ2-1, with 8 bases fitting TRBD1. Germline V gene lookup returns CDR1 SGHRS and CDR2 YFSETQ. The ends lost 3 bases at V and 6 bases at J; junction bases unmatched: 5. The CDR3 is 14 residues long. The CDR3 region has the DNA TGCGCCAGCAGCTACGGACAGGGTTCCAATGAGCAGTTCTTC. This codes for CASSYGQGSNEQFF.

This clonotype was counted only a few times. The J gene is TRBJ2-1, the V gene TRBV28; D is unresolved. V lost 6 bases and J lost 4, with 10 bases in between. This CDR3 has 13 residues. Germline CDR1 MDHEN, CDR2 SYDVKM. The CDR3 spells CASSWLGYNEQFF. DNA of the CDR3: TGTGCCAGCAGCTGGTTGGGGTACAATGAGCAGTTCTTC.